These T cell receptor beta chains were read from a single sample in a study of siplizumab effects on memory and regulatory T cells. No antigen has been assigned to these receptors. Produced via immunoSEQ multiplex PCR; TCRdb's table is partial and in-frame only. The table includes 15,000 to 20,000 clones, roughly 49% detected once. Sequencing was done on a sample of CFSE-low (dividing) CD4+ T cells sorted from an allogeneic mixed lymphocyte reaction. The origin of the receptors is a human donor in good health; the cells came from an allogeneic mixed lymphocyte reaction. Each CDR3 is given with its conserved first and last residue.

cdr3_aa j_call v_call
CASILSGGSGGELFF TRBJ2-2 TRBV6-1
CASSFGGDRYEQYF . TRBV5-1
CASSHAEDLQGGSRGAVF TRBJ2-2 TRBV4-1
CASSESGGGNTIYF TRBJ1-3 TRBV6-1
CASSYYMAGELFF TRBJ2-2 TRBV6-5
CASSRTRLADTQYF TRBJ2-3 TRBV27
CASSPIQETQYF TRBJ2-5 TRBV18
CASTPRGGGGTGELFF TRBJ2-2 TRBV7-3
CASSTGTVIYNEQLF TRBJ2-1 TRBV19
CASTTPGQPQHF TRBJ1-5 TRBV6-6
CASSPGSQETQYF TRBJ2-5 TRBV18
CASSRQGREKLFF TRBJ1-4 TRBV7-6
CASSLIGGIQPQHF TRBJ1-5 TRBV5-5
CASSDGGATDTQYF TRBJ2-3 TRBV10-1
CASSEIRGNTEAFF TRBJ1-1 TRBV6-1
CASGWVTSQETQYF TRBJ2-5 TRBV12-5
CAINTGLNTEAFF TRBJ1-1 TRBV10-3
CASSYSGGYRTYEQYF TRBJ2-7 TRBV6-5
CASSAQGTGANVLTF TRBJ2-6 TRBV6-1
CASSLSGGNTEAFF TRBJ1-1 TRBV7-3